This entry is about one T cell receptor (beta chain). The length of the CDR3 is 12 residues. V was pared by 6 bases and J by 3 bases, with 10 bases between. The germline V gene has CDR1 SGHKS and CDR2 YYEKEE (reference sequence). These data come from a study of cytomegalovirus exposure and HLA in healthy donors. Researchers ran the PCR with 60 Vbeta and 13 Jbeta primers. Assay: immunoSEQ multiplex PCR; the TCRdb copy retains only in-frame clones and omits some. The data show some 110,000 clones, around 85% seen once. J is TRBJ2-7 and V is TRBV5-5, with D perhaps TRBD1 (6 bases). Sequencing used PBMCs. This receptor was identified in a man younger than 40 in good health and CMV-seropositive. CDR3 sequence (DNA): TGTGCCAGCATGGGGGCGAACTACGAGCAGTACTTC. Residues: CASMGANYEQYF.